This T cell receptor (beta chain) was captured by sequencing in a study of shared clonotypes between healthy human individuals. Study conclusions and caveats: Having only a few donors restricted how much genetic and exposure-history diversity was captured.

Naive CD8 cells lacked CD45RO, underwent positive selection for CCR7 and left out terminally differentiated effector memory CD45RA+ cells. In regard to this clone: What it recognizes is unknown. The same CDR3 can be traced to other DNA sequences in this sample.

Assay execution proceeded at the deep level. Sequenced by immunoSEQ multiplex PCR; TCRdb stores in-frame clones only, minus some. The top ten clones hold 0.85% to 1.2% of a sample with some 2,000,000 clones, roughly 95% of them seen once. V dropped 5 bases and J dropped 4; count of bases not matched to a gene: 5. CDR1 and CDR2 from the germline V gene are LNHDA and SQIVND (reference sequence). The CDR3 loop spans 13 amino acids. The sequence was obtained from a man between 18 and 29 years old in good health. The specimen was naive CD8+ T cells sorted from blood. The gene calls are TRBV19 and TRBJ2-7, with TRBD2 matching over 7 bases. In nucleotides, the CDR3 is TGTGCCAGTAGTGCAAGCGGGAATTACGAGCAGTACTTC. Amino acid sequence: CASSASGNYEQYF.